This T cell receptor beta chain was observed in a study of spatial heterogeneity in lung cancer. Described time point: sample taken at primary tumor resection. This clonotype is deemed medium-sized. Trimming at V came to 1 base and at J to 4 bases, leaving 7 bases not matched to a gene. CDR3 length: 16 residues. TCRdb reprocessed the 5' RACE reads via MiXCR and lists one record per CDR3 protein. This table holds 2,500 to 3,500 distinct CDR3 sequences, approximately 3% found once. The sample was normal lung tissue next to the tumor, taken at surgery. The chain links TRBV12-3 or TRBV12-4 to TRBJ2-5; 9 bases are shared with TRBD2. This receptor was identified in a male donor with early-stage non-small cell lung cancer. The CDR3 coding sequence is TGTGCCAGCAGTTTAGGTGGAGCGGGAGGCCCAGAGACCCAGTACTTC. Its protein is CASSLGGAGGPETQYF.